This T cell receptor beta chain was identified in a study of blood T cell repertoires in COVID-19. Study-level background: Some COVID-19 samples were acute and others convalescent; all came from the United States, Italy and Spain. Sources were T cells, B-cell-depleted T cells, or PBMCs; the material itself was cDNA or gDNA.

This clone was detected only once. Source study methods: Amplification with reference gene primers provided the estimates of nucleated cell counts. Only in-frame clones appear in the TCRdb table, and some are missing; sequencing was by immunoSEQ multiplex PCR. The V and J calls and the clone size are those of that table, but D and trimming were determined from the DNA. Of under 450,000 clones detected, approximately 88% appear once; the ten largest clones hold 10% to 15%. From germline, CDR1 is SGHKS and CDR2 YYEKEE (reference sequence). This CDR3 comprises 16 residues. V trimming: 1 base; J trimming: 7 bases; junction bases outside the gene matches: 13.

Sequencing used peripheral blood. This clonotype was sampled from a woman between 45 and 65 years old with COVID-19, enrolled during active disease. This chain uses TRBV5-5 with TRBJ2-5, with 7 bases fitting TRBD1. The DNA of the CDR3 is TGTGCCAGCAGCTTGATGGTCGGGACAGTTCTGAGGACCCAGTACTTC. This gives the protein CASSLMVGTVLRTQYF.